This entry describes one T cell receptor (beta chain). Its target antigen remains unknown. The record has no base qualities; no much larger clone is one base away. The data originate from a study of shared clonotypes between healthy human individuals (TCRdb year 2020). Background on the whole study: The cohort comprised two women and three men aged 18 to 49 years. For each donor, three plates each were used for CD4 naive and CD4 memory, two plates were used for CD8 naive, and one plate was used for CD8 memory. To estimate repertoire size and how much clonotype sharing occurs between individuals, the study deeply sequenced the blood TCR repertoires of roughly 5 healthy adults. To increase sequencing depth and limit assay-specific biases, different laboratories used diverse techniques to prepare libraries and sequence TCR repertoires. Leukapheresis yielded between about 0.9 and 9.5 billion PBMCs per donor.

Overall study results and their limits: Naive subsets generally had larger estimated clonotype richness than memory subsets. Even with the large sequencing depth, rarefaction of the sorted-subset datasets indicated that sequencing was incomplete. Pairwise subsampling indicated that sequencing depth was expected to affect the degree of clonotype sharing among donors. Because the study included only a small number of donors, the genetic and exposure-history diversity represented was limited. Compared with non-shared clonotypes, the clonotypes found in all four sorted-subset donors had higher generation probabilities. Across a handful of donors, approximately 4.6% of naive CD4, roughly 3.3% of naive CD8, under 2.5% of memory CD4, and 0.3% to 0.45% of memory CD8 clonotypes were shared. Sampling was restricted to blood, and TCR repertoires in tissue are likely to differ from TCR repertoires in blood.

TCR CDR3 regions were amplified from genomic DNA by multiplex PCR using the deep immunoSEQ assay. Genomic DNA extracted from each cell subset was distributed evenly over all wells of several immunoSEQ 96-well plates, and each plate served as one replicate. For sorted subsets, 150 to 250 ng of genomic DNA, equivalent to some 30,000 T cell genomes, went into each replicate PCR. Purified libraries were quantified with a Qubit 3.0 fluorometer, sized on a Bioanalyzer 2100, and re-quantified with the KAPA Library Quantification kit. Every immunoSEQ 96-well plate was sequenced on a dedicated single-read 150-cycle Illumina NextSeq 550 flow cell. As for the authors' bioinformatics: Because the immunoSEQ output held only junctional sequences and lacked quality scores, the filtering could not match the filtering applied to full-length reads. Sequences were annotated with PyIR, a Python wrapper for IgBLAST v1.9, using IMGT germline references to assign V/J genes and CDR3. Reads were filtered out if the reads had weak V/J assignments (E-value above 1e-6), no CDR3, stop codons, out-of-frame junctions, or ambiguous translated residues. A V3J clonotype was defined by an identical inferred V gene, J gene, and CDR3 amino acid sequence. To compute the percentage overlap between repertoires, the number of shared unique clonotypes was divided by the size of the smaller repertoire. RTK rarefaction, the Chao1 estimator, and Recon v2.1 estimates of unobserved clonotypes were used to assess repertoire richness. For all TCRbeta clonotypes obtained by the gDNA method from four donors, generation probabilities were computed with OLGA. Drawn from immuneACCESS, this table holds only the in-frame rearrangements with V and J called that TCRdb kept. Clones are partly lost; checked studies trace under half to an unresolved V gene and leave the rest unexplained. That table gives V, J and clone size, and the DNA gave D and trimming. For this sample the table gives some 2,400,000 clones, of which 90% to 96% were detected only once. Roughly 0.13% of the sample goes to the ten largest clones.

Per the germline V gene, SQVTM is the CDR1 and ANQGSEA is the CDR2. Trimming removed 5 bases from V and 9 bases from J; the gene matches leave 14 bases unexplained. Including the terminal cysteine and phenylalanine, the CDR3 comprises 14 residues. Only CDR3 DNA is held: 42 bases, read in frame from base 1. Healthy HIV-negative adults with no recently reported acute infections or vaccinations were included as donors. Only Caucasian adults living in Nashville, Tennessee, USA were represented among the donors. Magnetic negative selection was used to enrich CD4+ T cells, after which naive cells were positively selected on CD45RA and the negative fraction became the memory subset. Blood was obtained by leukapheresis, after which PBMCs were separated by Ficoll-Histopaque density gradient centrifugation and cryopreserved in liquid nitrogen vapor phase. Analytical flow cytometry was used to check the purity and quantity of each magnetically sorted T cell population. Genomic DNA was isolated from each sorted fraction and quantified by UV absorbance on a Nanodrop 2000c.

Sequencing input: naive CD4+ T cells sorted from blood. This specimen's cell subset or site label, interpreted: CD45RA+ positively selected. The chain couples TRBV29-1 to TRBJ2-7; 9 junctional bases match TRBD2. This TCR was sampled from a man between 18 and 29 years old in good health. CDR3 region: CSVPIAGVEIGQYF. In nucleotide form, the sequence is TGCAGCGTTCCAATAGCGGGAGTGGAGATAGGGCAGTACTTC.